Below are 3 T cell receptor beta chains sequenced from a single sample in a study of read filtering for tumor transcriptome and immune sequencing. Molecular barcoded adaptors covering alpha/delta and beta/gamma chains were used on roughly 370 ng RNA. TCRdb fed the reads into MiXCR, producing one record per CDR3 protein. This sample has 100,000 to 150,000 distinct CDR3 sequences, with 13% found just once. The sample comprised a population of CD138-negative cells sorted from bone marrow. Source of these receptors: a donor aged 40 or over with multiple myeloma.

This clonotype was counted ten times or more. The chain carries TRBV15 and TRBJ1-1; D not resolved. The CDR3 totals 15 residues. The germline V gene encodes CDR1 LNHNV and CDR2 YYDKDF (reference sequence). Trimming stripped 1 base from V and 4 bases from J, with 13 bases between. Here the CDR3 reads CATSRVSSWGTEAFF. The CDR3 DNA follows: TGTGCCACCAGCAGAGTTTCCAGTTGGGGCACTGAAGCTTTCTTT.

This clonotype was counted ten times or more. V usage is TRBV3-1 and J usage is TRBJ2-7, with no clear D. The CDR3 runs 13 residues. In germline, CDR1 is LGHDT, CDR2 YNNKEL (reference sequence). Deletions cut 2 bases from V and 0 bases from J, with 5 bases between. The DNA of the CDR3 is TGTGCCAGCAGCCAATGGAACTCCTACGAGCAGTACTTC. Its translation is CASSQWNSYEQYF.

This clonotype was counted many times. This sequence joins TRBV18 and TRBJ1-2; D remains unclear. Between the trimmed V and J ends, which lost 0 bases and 2 bases, there was a span of 7 bases. CDR1 KGHSH and CDR2 LQKENI come from the germline V gene. The CDR3 totals 14 residues. The CDR3 DNA is TGTGCCAGCTCACCACCGGGCAGCAACTATGGCTACACCTTC. The encoded protein is CASSPPGSNYGYTF.